The entry below gives a single T cell receptor (beta chain) sequence along with its context. Original data processing: Estimation of nucleated cell counts relied on the amplification of reference gene primers. Here immunoSEQ multiplex PCR was the method, and the copy in TCRdb shows in-frame clones only, minus some. V, J and clone size are taken as reported in that table, and D and trimming were inferred from the DNA itself. Of more than 110,000 clones listed, roughly 89% are singletons. All enrollees were roughly 18 to 89 years old and from about 25 US areas. This entry is derived from a study of blood T cell repertoires in COVID-19. Study summary: The samples span acute and convalescent COVID-19 from the United States, Italy and Spain. PBMCs, B-cell-depleted T cells, or T cells were the source of the cDNA or gDNA that made up the material.

The CDR3 length is 14 residues. Germline CDR1 reads KGHDR; CDR2 reads SFDVKD. V was trimmed by 5 bases and J by 0 bases, leaving 6 bases between them. This TCR came from a man between 50 and 59 years old who had recovered from COVID-19. The chain is built from TRBV24-1 and TRBJ2-2; no clear D. Material: PBMCs or T cells enriched from blood (not recorded which). The chain's CDR3 is CATSAFANTGELFF. DNA of the CDR3: TGTGCCACCAGTGCCTTCGCGAACACCGGGGAGCTGTTTTTT.